This T cell receptor (beta chain) stems from a study of human T cells and chemical hapten exposure. Turning to the study itself: There were per-sample TCR yield variations, arising mainly from small pooled library volume differences.

TCRdb called the RACE reads again in MiXCR, with one record for every CDR3 protein. The sample lists about 82,000 distinct CDR3 sequences; less than 11% were seen once. Indicated time point: patch test 2, 6 weeks after DPC sensitization. Specified treatment: therapeutic diphenylcyclopropenone sensitization with weekly scalp DPC. Remarks on this clonotype: The target antigen is unknown.

Study results and caveats: TCRs at a frequency above 1 in 1000 stayed unchanged with DPC sensitization. Compared with pre-sensitization or healthy control sets, expanded TCRs clustered more.

CDR1 is LNHDA and CDR2 is SQIVND in the germline V gene (reference sequence). Trimming left V 5 bases short and J 9 bases short, with 13 bases between. The CDR3 is made up of 12 amino acids. The specimen was whole blood, collected in connection with sensitization to the hapten diphenylcyclopropenone (DPC). This TCR came from a woman aged 45-65 years with alopecia areata. Some clones in this sample may be carry-over from other donors' samples. The V call is TRBV19, the J call TRBJ1-1; no firm D call. The CDR3 region has the DNA TGTGCCAGTAGTGTGGGCGGCCGTAAAGCTTTCTTT. This sequence encodes CASSVGGRKAFF.